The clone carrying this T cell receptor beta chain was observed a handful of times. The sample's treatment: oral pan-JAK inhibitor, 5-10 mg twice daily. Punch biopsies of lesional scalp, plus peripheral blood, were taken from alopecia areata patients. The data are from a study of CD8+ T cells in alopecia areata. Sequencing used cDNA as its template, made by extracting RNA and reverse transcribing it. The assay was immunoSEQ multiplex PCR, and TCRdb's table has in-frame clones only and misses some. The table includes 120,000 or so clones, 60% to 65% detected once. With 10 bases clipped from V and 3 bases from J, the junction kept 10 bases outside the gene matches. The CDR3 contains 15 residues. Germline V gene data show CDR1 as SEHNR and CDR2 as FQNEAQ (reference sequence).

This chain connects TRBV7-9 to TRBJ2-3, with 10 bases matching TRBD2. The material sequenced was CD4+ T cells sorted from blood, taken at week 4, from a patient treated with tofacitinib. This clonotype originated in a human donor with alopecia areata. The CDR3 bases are TGTGCCACCTATTTAGCGGGAGGAGGGACAGATACGCAGTATTTT. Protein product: CATYLAGGGTDTQYF.